Here is one TCR beta chain with its context. What it binds is not known. Profiled with immunoSEQ multiplex PCR; TCRdb holds only in-frame clones, not every one. This table has 25,000 to 35,000 clones, roughly 89% appearing once. This record belongs to a study of lymphopenia after photon versus proton radiotherapy. Study-wide points: Larger post-nadir TCR diversity loss correlated inversely with survival in deceased patients. After lymphocyte nadir, photon-treated repertoires showed oligoclonal expansion, especially CD8+ Temra. Proton therapy kept repertoires fairly stable, unlike photons, which gained effector/memory cells.

The CDR3 extends over 14 amino acids. Germline V gene data show CDR1 as SGHTA and CDR2 as FQGNSA. V was shortened by 0 bases and J by 9 bases, with 12 bases between the two germline ends. This clonotype was obtained from a woman aged 70-85 years with pancreatic cancer. Some clones in this sample may be carry-over from other donors' samples. J is TRBJ2-1 and V is TRBV7-2; possible D gene TRBD2, 5 bases. This specimen consisted of peripheral blood, obtained from a patient treated with proton-based radiotherapy. The CDR3 sequence is CASSLAGLRAEQFF. The CDR3 DNA is TGTGCCAGCAGCTTAGCAGGCTTGCGGGCTGAGCAGTTCTTC.